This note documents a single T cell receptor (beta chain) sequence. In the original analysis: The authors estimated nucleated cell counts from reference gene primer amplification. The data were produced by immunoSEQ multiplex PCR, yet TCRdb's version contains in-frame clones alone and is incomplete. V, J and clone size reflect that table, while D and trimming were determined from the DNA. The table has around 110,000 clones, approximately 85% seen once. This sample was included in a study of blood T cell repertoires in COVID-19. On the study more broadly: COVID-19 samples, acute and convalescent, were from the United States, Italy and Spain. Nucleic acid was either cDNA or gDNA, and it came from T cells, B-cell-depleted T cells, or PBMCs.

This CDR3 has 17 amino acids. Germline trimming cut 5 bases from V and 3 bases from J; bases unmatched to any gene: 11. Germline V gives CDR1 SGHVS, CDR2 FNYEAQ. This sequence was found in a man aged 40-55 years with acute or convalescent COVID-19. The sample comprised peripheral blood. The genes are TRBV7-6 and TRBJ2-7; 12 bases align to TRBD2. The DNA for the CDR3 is TGTGCCAGCAGCCCCCAGACTAGCGGGGGAATAAACTACGAGCAGTACTTC. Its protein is CASSPQTSGGINYEQYF.